This T cell receptor (beta chain) was identified during a study of blood T cell repertoires in COVID-19 (TCRdb year 2020). Turning to the overall study: Samples covering the acute and convalescent phases of COVID-19 were provided by collaborators in the United States, Italy and Spain. The repertoires were made available in a free public database intended to serve as a resource for research on the immune response to SARS-CoV-2. A de-identified subject ID, COVID-19 status, age in years and sex were almost always included in the sample metadata. The material from the prospective study consisted of cDNA or gDNA derived from T cells, B-cell-depleted T cells, or PBMCs. Subjects who had been exposed to COVID-19, were actively infected with it, or had recovered from it provided the deeply sampled blood TCRbeta repertoires that made up the dataset. Where available, HLA class I and class II types were taken from metadata supplied by the sample provider and were not determined by assay-based typing. Samples were obtained from the ongoing ImmuneRACE study (first 160 participants) and from roughly 1,300 subjects provided by 6 global collaborators. Overall study results and their limits: The quantity of clinical and demographic metadata differed by source and by participant and was supplied without curation.

Collaborating institutions collected whole blood in K2EDTA tubes following their own protocols. For TCRbeta analysis, collaborator samples were shipped as frozen whole blood, as isolated PBMCs, or as DNA extracted from either sample type. The immunoSEQ Assay, a bias-controlled multiplex PCR, was used to amplify TCRbeta CDR3 regions from genomic DNA. Regarding the original processing steps: The number of nucleated cells in each sample was estimated by amplification of reference gene primers within the assay. To quantify the absolute abundance of each unique TCRbeta CDR3 rearrangement, sequence reads were collapsed and filtered. Productive Simpson clonality was computed per sample as the square root of Simpson's diversity index over productive rearrangements. This immuneACCESS table, as held by TCRdb, lists in-frame sequences with V and J called but not all clones. Of the missing ones, under half trace to an unresolved V gene in checked studies; the others have no known cause. V and J calls plus clone size are reproduced from that table; the DNA served to infer D and trimming. The sample table lists about 210,000 clones, approximately 85% of them with a count of one. The top ten clonotypes cover about 4.9% of the sample.

Its CDR3 holds 13 amino acids, cysteine through phenylalanine. Only CDR3 DNA remains: 39 bases, in frame from the first base. Trimming removed 10 bases from V and 3 bases from J, leaving 13 bases between the germline ends. CDR1 SNHLY and CDR2 FYNNEI are derived from the germline V gene. Notes on this clone: What antigen it recognizes has not been identified. Base qualities are not at hand, and no much larger clone is one base apart.

The sequence was obtained from a woman of 80 years or more with acute or convalescent COVID-19. Sequenced: peripheral blood. The chain is assembled from TRBV2 and TRBJ1-3; a weak D assignment points to TRBD1 (6 bases agree). CDR3 loop: CATEQGSGNTIYF. The sequenced DNA is TGTGCCACCGAACAGGGTAGTGGAAACACCATATATTTT.